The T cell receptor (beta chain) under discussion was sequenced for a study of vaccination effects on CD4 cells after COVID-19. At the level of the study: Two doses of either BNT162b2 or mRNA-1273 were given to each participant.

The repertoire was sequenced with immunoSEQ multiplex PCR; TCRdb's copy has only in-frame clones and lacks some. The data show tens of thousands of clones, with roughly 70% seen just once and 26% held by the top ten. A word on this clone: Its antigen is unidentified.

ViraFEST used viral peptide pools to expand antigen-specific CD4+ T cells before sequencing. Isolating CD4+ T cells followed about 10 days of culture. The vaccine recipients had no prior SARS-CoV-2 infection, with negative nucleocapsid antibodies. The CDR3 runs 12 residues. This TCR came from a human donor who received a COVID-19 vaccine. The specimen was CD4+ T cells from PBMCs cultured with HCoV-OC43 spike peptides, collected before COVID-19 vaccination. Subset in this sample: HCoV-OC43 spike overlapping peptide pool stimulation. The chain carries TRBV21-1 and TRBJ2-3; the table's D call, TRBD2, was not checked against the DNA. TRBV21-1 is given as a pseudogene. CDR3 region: CASSKRKDTQYF. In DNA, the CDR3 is TGTGCCAGCAGCAAGAGGAAAGATACGCAGTATTTT.